This T cell receptor (beta chain) came from a study of spatial heterogeneity in lung cancer. Study-wide background: When follow-up PBMC samples existed, they were sequenced (at a median of about 2 years after resection).

CDR1 and CDR2 from the germline V gene are LGHDT and YNNKEL (reference sequence). The ends lost 4 bases at V and 4 bases at J; junction bases unmatched: 12. The CDR3 length is 17 residues. The table lists this clonotype with many counts. In TCRdb, the 5' RACE reads were re-called with MiXCR into one record per CDR3 protein. Of about 120,000 distinct CDR3 sequences listed, 9% to 15% are singletons. Time point here: blood at routine non-recurrence follow-up after resection. Unsorted whole RNA from tumor, nontumor lung or frozen PBMC underwent sequencing. V gene TRBV3-1 combines with J gene TRBJ2-5; TRBD1 matches at 10 bases. Source: PBMCs, taken at follow-up. The receptor's source is a male donor with early-stage non-small cell lung cancer. CDR3 protein: CASSPLRPGQGSETQYF. The CDR3 DNA follows: TGTGCCAGCAGCCCCCTACGCCCGGGACAGGGGTCAGAGACCCAGTACTTC.